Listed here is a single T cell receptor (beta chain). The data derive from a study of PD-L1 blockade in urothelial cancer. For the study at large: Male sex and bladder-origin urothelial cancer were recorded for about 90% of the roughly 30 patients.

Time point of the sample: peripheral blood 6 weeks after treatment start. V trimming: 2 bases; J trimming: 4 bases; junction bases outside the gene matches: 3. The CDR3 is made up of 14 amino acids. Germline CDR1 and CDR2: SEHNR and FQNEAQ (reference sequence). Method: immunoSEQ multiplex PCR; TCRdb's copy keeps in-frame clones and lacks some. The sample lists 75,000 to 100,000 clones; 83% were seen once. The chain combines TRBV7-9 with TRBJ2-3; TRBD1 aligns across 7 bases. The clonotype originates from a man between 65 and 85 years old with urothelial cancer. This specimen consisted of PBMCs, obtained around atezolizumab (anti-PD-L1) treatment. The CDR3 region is CASSLWQGADTQYF. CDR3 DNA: TGTGCCAGCAGCTTATGGCAGGGGGCAGATACGCAGTATTTT.